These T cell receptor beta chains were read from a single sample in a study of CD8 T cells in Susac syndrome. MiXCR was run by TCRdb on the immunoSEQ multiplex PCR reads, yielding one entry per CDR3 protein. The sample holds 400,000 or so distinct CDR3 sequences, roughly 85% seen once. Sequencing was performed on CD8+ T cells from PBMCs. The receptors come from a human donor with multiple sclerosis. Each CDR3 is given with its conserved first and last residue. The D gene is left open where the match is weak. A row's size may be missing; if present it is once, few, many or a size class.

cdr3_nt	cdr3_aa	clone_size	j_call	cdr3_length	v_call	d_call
TGTGCCAGCAGCTGGAATGAGCAGTTCTTC	CASSWNEQFF	few	TRBJ2-1	10	TRBV5-8	.
TGTGCCAGCGTCAATATGAACACCGGGGAGCTGTTTTTT	CASVNMNTGELFF	.	TRBJ2-2	13	TRBV6-2/TRBV6-3	.
TGCGCCAGCAGCGCGGGGACAGCTATGAACACTGAAGCTTTCTTT	CASSAGTAMNTEAFF	once	TRBJ1-1	15	TRBV5-1	TRBD1
TGTGCCAGTAGTATAGGCCCTAACAATGAGCAGTTCTTC	CASSIGPNNEQFF	.	TRBJ2-1	13	TRBV19	.
TGTGCCAGCAGCTCCGTTGGGGCTAGCTCCTACAATGAGCAGTTCTTC	CASSSVGASSYNEQFF	.	TRBJ2-1	16	TRBV7-9	.
TGTGCCAGCAGCTCAACAGAGTGGGGTGAAAAACTGTTTTTT	CASSSTEWGEKLFF	.	TRBJ1-4	14	TRBV7-2	.
TGTGCCAGCAGCTCCGGGACGGCTATTAATGAAAAACTGTTTTTT	CASSSGTAINEKLFF	.	TRBJ1-4	15	TRBV7-9	.
TGCGCCAGCAGCTTGTGGGACAGGAACACTGAAGCTTTCTTT	CASSLWDRNTEAFF	.	TRBJ1-1	14	TRBV5-1	TRBD1
TGTGCCAGCAGCGTAGTGGCAGCGCCTTTACCCAATGAGCAGTTCTTC	CASSVVAAPLPNEQFF	once	TRBJ2-1	16	TRBV9	.
TGCGCCAGCAGCTCGGACGTGAGAGGGAACACCGGGGAGCTGTTTTTT	CASSSDVRGNTGELFF	once	TRBJ2-2	16	TRBV5-1	.
TGTGCCAGCAGCCAAGTGGAGTGGGATGAGCAGTTCTTC	CASSQVEWDEQFF	.	TRBJ2-1	13	TRBV4-2	.
TGCAGTGCTGAGCCGTGGGCCATGAACACTGAAGCTTTCTTT	CSAEPWAMNTEAFF	once	TRBJ1-1	14	TRBV20-1	.
TGTGCCAGCAGCGTATGGACTAGCGGGTCCTCCTACGAGCAGTACTTC	CASSVWTSGSSYEQYF	.	TRBJ2-7	16	TRBV11-2	TRBD2
TGTGCCAGCAGTTGGGAGTTAGGGGGATACGAGCAGTACTTC	CASSWELGGYEQYF	.	TRBJ2-7	14	TRBV6-6	.
TGTGCCAGCAGCAGGCAGGATCAGCGCGAGCAGTACTTC	CASSRQDQREQYF	.	TRBJ2-7	13	TRBV7-2	.
TGTGCCAGCAGTTACGAGGGGTACCTATACACTGAAGCTTTCTTT	CASSYEGYLYTEAFF	.	TRBJ1-1	15	TRBV6-2/TRBV6-3	.
TGTGCCAGCACCTCGCGGGGAACCTACAATGAGCAGTTCTTC	CASTSRGTYNEQFF	.	TRBJ2-1	14	TRBV7-9	.
TGTGCCTGGGAGATAACAGGGGGGACTGAAGCTTTCTTT	CAWEITGGTEAFF	.	TRBJ1-1	13	TRBV30	TRBD1
TGCGCCAGCAGCCAAGGTCAGGGCATTTTCAACACTGAAGCTTTCTTT	CASSQGQGIFNTEAFF	once	TRBJ1-1	16	TRBV4-1	.
TGTGCCAGCAGCGATGTCTACGAGCAGTACTTC	CASSDVYEQYF	.	TRBJ2-7	11	TRBV5-4	.
TGTGCCAGCAGCGTAGGGACAGCTAACACTGAAGCTTTCTTT	CASSVGTANTEAFF	.	TRBJ1-1	14	TRBV9	.